A single sample is the source of the 23 T cell receptor beta chains below, sequenced in a study of radiation and T cells in renal cell carcinoma. The sample's time point: blood 4 weeks post-SBRT, at nephrectomy. This sample's treatment: 15 Gy SBRT to primary tumor, nephrectomy 4 weeks later. Here immunoSEQ multiplex PCR was the method, and the copy in TCRdb shows in-frame clones only, minus some. The table lists some 150,000 clones, roughly 90% of them singletons. The input for sequencing was blood, taken from a patient whose treatment included radiotherapy and nephrectomy. The receptors originated from a woman between 50 and 59 years old with renal cell carcinoma.

This chain uses TRBV7-2 with TRBJ2-5, with no clear D. With 0 bases removed from V and 14 bases from J, the gap between germline ends came to 13 bases. Germline CDR1 reads SGHTA; CDR2 reads FQGNSA. This CDR3 region has 12 residues. The CDR3 region is CASSLAGSPEYF. Written as DNA, the CDR3 is TGTGCCAGCAGCTTAGCAGGGTCCCCGGAATACTTC.

This clone was observed once. The chain carries TRBV6-5 and TRBJ2-5; maybe TRBD2 (5 bases). Per the germline V gene, CDR1 is MNHEY and CDR2 is SVGAGI. Trimming took off 0 bases at V and 3 bases at J, with 5 bases between the two ends. The CDR3 totals 13 residues. The CDR3 DNA reads TGTGCCAGCAGTTACTCGCGGGAAGAGACCCAGTACTTC. Amino acids: CASSYSREETQYF.

The chain has TRBV5-4 and TRBJ2-1; the D is unclear. This CDR3 spans 14 amino acids. Per the germline V gene, CDR1 is SGHNT and CDR2 is YYREEE (reference sequence). Trimming took off 4 bases at V and 7 bases at J, with 15 bases between the two ends. For the CDR3, the DNA is TGTGCCAGCAGCCCTCCCCTGGGGTTGAATGAGCAGTTCTTC. Translation gives CASSPPLGLNEQFF. The whole variable domain, remainder taken from reference TRBV5-4 and TRBJ2-1, is ETGVTQSPTHLIKTRGQQVTLRCSSQSGHNTVSWYQQALGQGPQFIFQYYREEENGRGNFPPRFSGLQFPNYSSELNVNALELDDSALYLCASSPPLGLNEQFFGPGTRLTVL.

The chain couples TRBV15 to TRBJ1-3, with D possibly being TRBD1 (6 bases). The CDR3 has 16 residues. Per the germline V gene, CDR1 is LNHNV and CDR2 is YYDKDF (reference sequence). Trimming stripped 5 bases from V and 1 base from J, with 15 bases between. CDR3 in amino acids: CATSPRRGQSGNTIYF. The CDR3 DNA reads as TGTGCCACCAGCCCCCGGCGGGGGCAGTCTGGAAACACCATATATTTT. Supplemented by reference TRBV15 and TRBJ1-3, the full variable domain reads DAMVIQNPRYQVTQFGKPVTLSCSQTLNHNVMYWYQQKSSQAPKLLFHYYDKDFNNEADTPDNFQSRRPNTSFCFLDIRSPGLGDTAMYLCATSPRRGQSGNTIYFGEGSWLTVV.

The rearrangement joins TRBV5-4 to TRBJ1-4, with 8 bases identical to TRBD1. The CDR3 has 15 amino acids. V lost 4 bases and J lost 7; bases outside the gene matches: 9. The V gene's germline CDR1 is SGHNT and CDR2 YYREEE (reference sequence). This CDR3 reads CASSLKTGGGEKLFF. The DNA for the CDR3 is TGTGCCAGCAGCCTAAAAACAGGGGGGGGTGAAAAACTGTTTTTT.

This clone was seen a handful of times. The chain carries TRBV28 and TRBJ1-2; perhaps TRBD1 as D (5 bases). Deletions cut 6 bases from V and 9 bases from J, with 20 bases between. The CDR3 has 14 amino acids. Germline V gene data show CDR1 as MDHEN and CDR2 as SYDVKM. DNA for the CDR3: TGTGCCAGCAGCCCCCCTCCAGCAGGGAAGAGCTACACCTTC. It encodes CASSPPPAGKSYTF.

The chain couples TRBV4-3 to TRBJ1-4; the D gene is possibly TRBD1 (6 bases). Germline V lookup: CDR1 LGHNA, CDR2 YSLEER. The V gene lost 8 bases and the J gene lost 3 bases, with 16 bases spanning the gap. This CDR3 is 15 amino acids long. The CDR3 region is CASHPVSGANEKLFF. As DNA, the CDR3 is TGCGCCAGCCATCCCGTGTCAGGGGCTAATGAAAAACTGTTTTTT.

The rearrangement uses TRBV15 and TRBJ1-1; D not certain. Germline V gene data show CDR1 as LNHNV and CDR2 as YYDKDF (reference sequence). V dropped 0 bases and J dropped 3 bases, with 17 bases sitting between them. The CDR3 spans 17 residues. The CDR3 DNA follows: TGTGCCACCAGCAGAGATTACCGGACCCCCCGGGACACTGAAGCTTTCTTT. This sequence encodes CATSRDYRTPRDTEAFF.

The chain uses TRBV10-3 and TRBJ1-1; TRBD1 agrees at 9 bases. This CDR3 contains 14 residues. V trimming: 6 bases; J trimming: 4 bases; junction bases outside the gene matches: 6. Germline lookup yields CDR1 ENHRY and CDR2 SYGVKD. CDR3 loop: CAISPQGARTEAFF. CDR3 nucleotide sequence: TGTGCCATCAGCCCACAGGGGGCGCGCACTGAAGCTTTCTTT.

There are a few counts of this clone. The rearrangement joins TRBV7-2 to TRBJ1-2; D possibly corresponds to TRBD1 (6 bases). Trimming stripped 5 bases from V and 7 bases from J, with 8 bases between. Germline assignment: CDR1 SGHTA and CDR2 FQGNSA. The CDR3 sequence is 11 residues long. CDR3 region: CASSGQLGYTF. Written as DNA, the CDR3 is TGTGCCAGCAGCGGACAGCTTGGCTACACCTTC.

The J gene is TRBJ2-7, the V gene TRBV28; 7 nucleotides align to TRBD2. CDR1 is MDHEN, CDR2 SYDVKM, per germline. There are 11 residues in the CDR3. The trim removed 8 bases at V and 3 bases at J, leaving 1 base unmatched. CDR3 in DNA: TGTGCCAGCGGACTAGACTACGAGCAGTACTTC. Translating it yields CASGLDYEQYF.

The V call is TRBV5-6, the J call TRBJ2-5; unclear D gene. The CDR3 spans 12 residues. Germline loops: CDR1 SGHDT, CDR2 YYEEEE. With 2 bases removed from V and 5 bases from J, the gap between germline ends came to 7 bases. The CDR3 DNA follows: TGTGCCAGCAGCTTACCCGGGGAGACCCAGTACTTC. It translates to CASSLPGETQYF.

This clone was detected only once. The V gene is TRBV19, the J gene TRBJ2-5; D may be TRBD2 (6 bases). V was trimmed by 5 bases and J by 1 base, leaving 11 bases between them. This CDR3 region has 14 residues. Germline-derived CDR1 and CDR2 are LNHDA and SQIVND (reference sequence). CDR3 sequence reads: CASSPPGVQETQYF. CDR3 DNA sequence: TGTGCCAGTAGTCCTCCGGGAGTCCAAGAGACCCAGTACTTC.

This chain uses TRBV19 with TRBJ1-2; D is unresolved. The CDR3 consists of 14 residues. V lost 3 bases and J lost 2, with 10 bases in between. The V gene's germline CDR1 is LNHDA and CDR2 SQIVND (reference sequence). The CDR3, as DNA: TGTGCCAGTAGTATGAGGGAACAGAACTATGGCTACACCTTC. Its protein product is CASSMREQNYGYTF.

For the CDR3, the DNA is TGTGCCAGTAGGGGGACAGGGGAATCAGGGGCCAACGTCCTGACTTTC. Encoded protein: CASRGTGESGANVLTF. The rearrangement joins TRBV19 to TRBJ2-6, with 10 bases that match TRBD1. V lost 6 bases to trimming and J lost 4 bases; unmatched junction nucleotides: 6. The CDR3 is 16 residues long. Germline CDR1 LNHDA, CDR2 SQIVND (reference sequence).

The genes are TRBV2 and TRBJ2-2; D may be TRBD1 or TRBD2 (5 bases each). V lost 6 bases and J lost 1, with 12 bases in between. The CDR3 is 15 amino acids. CDR1 SNHLY and CDR2 FYNNEI come from the germline V gene. CDR3 nucleotides: TGTGCCAGCAGCACCGAGGGGCGGAACACCGGGGAGCTGTTTTTT. Amino acid sequence: CASSTEGRNTGELFF. The entire variable domain, with the rest obtained from reference TRBV2 and TRBJ2-2, is as follows: EPEVTQTPSHQVTQMGQEVILRCVPISNHLYFYWYRQILGQKVEFLVSFYNNEISEKSEIFDDQFSVERPDGSNFTLKIRSTKLEDSAMYFCASSTEGRNTGELFFGEGSRLTVL.

V is TRBV19 and J is TRBJ2-7, with D possibly matching TRBD2 (7 bases). From germline, CDR1 is LNHDA and CDR2 SQIVND (reference sequence). This CDR3 is 15 amino acids long. V was trimmed by 3 bases and J by 0 bases, leaving 12 bases between them. CDR3 sequence reads: CASSIAGGHSYEQYF. The CDR3 region has the DNA TGTGCCAGTAGTATCGCCGGGGGGCACTCCTACGAGCAGTACTTC.

The chain joins TRBV5-1 to TRBJ1-1, with 8 bases matching TRBD1. The germline V gene has CDR1 SGHRS and CDR2 YFSETQ. This CDR3 spans 13 amino acids. V trimming: 0 bases; J trimming: 10 bases; junction bases outside the gene matches: 5. CDR3 in amino acids: CASSLDRGWAAFF. CDR3 nucleotide sequence: TGCGCCAGCAGCTTGGACAGGGGGTGGGCAGCTTTCTTT.

CDR3 region: CASSLGEASEQYF. The CDR3 DNA is TGTGCCAGCAGCTTGGGTGAGGCCTCCGAGCAGTACTTC. The rearrangement uses TRBV11-2 and TRBJ2-7, with D uncertain. V lost 3 bases and J lost 6, with 12 bases in between. CDR1 is SGHAT and CDR2 is FQNNGV in the germline V gene. The CDR3 contains 13 residues.

The chain uses TRBV5-5 and TRBJ2-7; D gene ambiguous. Germline CDR1 SGHKS, CDR2 YYEKEE (reference sequence). This CDR3 comprises 12 residues. The ends were cut back, 4 bases at V and 3 bases at J, with 8 bases in the middle. The CDR3 sequence is CASSPTLYEQYF. The CDR3 region has the DNA TGTGCCAGCAGCCCCACTCTCTACGAGCAGTACTTC.

The chain employs TRBV7-2 and TRBJ2-3; 12 bases line up with TRBD2. Germline loops: CDR1 SGHTA, CDR2 FQGNSA. Trimming took 5 bases from V and 3 from J; bases not matched to a gene: 9. This CDR3 is built from 17 residues. This chain's CDR3 is CASSITSGGFETDTQYF. Written as DNA, the CDR3 is TGTGCCAGCAGCATTACTAGCGGGGGGTTCGAGACAGATACGCAGTATTTT.

The chain links TRBV4-1 to TRBJ2-1; TRBD2 might be the D (5 bases). The CDR3 extends over 16 amino acids. The germline V gene has CDR1 MGHRA and CDR2 YSYEKL. The V gene lost 0 bases and the J gene lost 2 bases, with 11 bases spanning the gap. DNA of the CDR3: TGCGCCAGCAGCCAAGAGGCCGGGATTACCTACAATGAGCAGTTCTTC. This encodes CASSQEAGITYNEQFF.

DNA of the CDR3: TGTGCCAGCATGGGCTGGGCTAGCTCTGGAAACACCATATATTTT. It is translated as CASMGWASSGNTIYF. The rearrangement joins TRBV27 to TRBJ1-3, with D unresolved. V dropped 7 bases and J dropped 0 bases, with 13 bases sitting between them. This CDR3 has 15 amino acids. Germline-derived CDR1 and CDR2 are MNHEY and SMNVEV (reference sequence).